Shown below are 22 T cell receptor beta chains from a single sample sequenced in a study of CD8 T cells in Susac syndrome. When the RNA was reverse transcribed, random hexamers were used with an input of about 0.5 to 1 ug. A single record per CDR3 protein comes from TCRdb applying MiXCR to the immunoSEQ multiplex PCR reads. The sample records approximately 180,000 distinct CDR3 sequences, 90% to 96% being singletons. Sequences were obtained from CD4+ T cells from PBMCs. The receptors stem from a human donor with multiple sclerosis.

J is TRBJ2-3 and V is TRBV30; D remains ambiguous. Germline V gene data show CDR1 as GTSNPN and CDR2 as SVGIG (reference sequence). The CDR3 extends over 11 amino acids. The germline V and J ends were trimmed by 0 bases and 6 bases, with 4 bases remaining between them. CDR3 DNA sequence: TGTGCCTGGAGTGTGCAGGATACGCAGTATTTT. Protein sequence: CAWSVQDTQYF.

The chain joins TRBV2 to TRBJ2-7; the D is unclear. Germline V gene data show CDR1 as SNHLY and CDR2 as FYNNEI. Trimming took off 7 bases at V and 6 bases at J, with 16 bases between the two ends. This CDR3 contains 13 residues. As DNA, the CDR3 is TGTGCCAGCACGAGAATTGGGGTCTCCGAGCAGTACTTC. Amino acids: CASTRIGVSEQYF.

This rearrangement joins TRBV28 to TRBJ1-5; D unclear. CDR3 length: 12 residues. The V end lost 8 bases, the J end lost 4 bases, and 9 bases lay between the germline ends. CDR1 and CDR2 (germline): MDHEN, SYDVKM. CDR3 region: CASGPRNQPQHF. CDR3 in DNA: TGTGCCAGCGGACCGAGAAATCAGCCCCAGCATTTT.

This clonotype was seen more than once but under ten times. The chain is built from TRBV2 and TRBJ2-7; D might be TRBD2 (5 bases). This CDR3 comprises 11 residues. Germline CDR1 and CDR2: SNHLY and FYNNEI. Trimming left V 5 bases short and J 4 bases short, with 6 bases between. This CDR3 reads CASSRTYEQYF. The CDR3 nucleotides are TGTGCCAGCAGTCGGACTTACGAGCAGTACTTC.

The chain uses TRBV20-1 and TRBJ1-6; the match to TRBD1 covers 9 bases. This CDR3 has 15 residues. The ends lost 3 bases at V and 7 bases at J; junction bases unmatched: 7. CDR1 and CDR2 from the germline V gene are DFQATT and SNEGSKA (reference sequence). In DNA, the CDR3 is TGCAGTGCTAGCCCAGGGACAGGGACGAATTCACCCCTCCACTTT. Translating it yields CSASPGTGTNSPLHF.

This chain joins TRBV15 and TRBJ1-2, with 7 bases matching TRBD1. After removal of 5 bases from V and 0 bases from J, the junction contained 6 bases not matched to a gene. CDR1 LNHNV and CDR2 YYDKDF come from the germline V gene (reference sequence). The CDR3 is 15 amino acids. For the CDR3, the DNA is TGTGCCACCAGCCCGGGACAGCCAACTAACTATGGCTACACCTTC. Residues: CATSPGQPTNYGYTF.

The chain uses TRBV6-2 or TRBV6-3 and TRBJ2-7; a weak D match, TRBD1 (6 bases). Germline CDR1 and CDR2: MNHEY and SVGEGT. CDR3 size: 16 residues. V lost 0 bases, J lost 3 bases, and 15 bases lay in between. The CDR3 region has the DNA TGTGCCAGCAGTTACTCAGGCAGGGGAAGGGACTACGAGCAGTACTTC. Translated, it gives CASSYSGRGRDYEQYF.

This chain connects TRBV4-2 to TRBJ2-1, with TRBD2 as a possible D gene (6 bases). This CDR3 region has 19 residues. Between the trimmed V and J ends, which lost 4 bases and 0 bases, there was a span of 22 bases. Germline CDR1 reads LGHNA; CDR2 reads YNFKEQ. The CDR3 region is CASSRHGWDSGRSYNEQFF. The CDR3 DNA reads as TGTGCCAGCAGCCGGCATGGTTGGGATAGCGGCCGCTCCTACAATGAGCAGTTCTTC.

V is TRBV12-3 or TRBV12-4 and J is TRBJ2-3, with TRBD2 as a possible D gene (6 bases). This CDR3 comprises 13 residues. CDR3 sequence: CGEAVFYTDTQYF. CDR3 sequence (DNA): TGTGGGGAGGCAGTTTTTTACACAGATACGCAGTATTTT.

The chain joins TRBV6-5 to TRBJ1-6; possible D gene TRBD1, 5 bases. Germline lookup yields CDR1 MNHEY and CDR2 SVGAGI. The CDR3 contains 13 residues. Trimming cost V 7 bases and J 8 bases, with 12 bases left between them. DNA for the CDR3: TGTGCCAGCACCCCACGGGGGGATTCACCCCTCCACTTT. This gives the protein CASTPRGDSPLHF.

The chain links TRBV30 to TRBJ1-1; 12 bases are a match to TRBD1. CDR3 size: 16 residues. With V trimmed by 4 bases and J by 3 bases, 9 bases remained unmatched. Germline CDR1 and CDR2: GTSNPN and SVGIG (reference sequence). The CDR3 loop reads CAWTAGTGGLDTEAFF. The CDR3 DNA is TGTGCCTGGACCGCCGGGACAGGGGGCCTGGACACTGAAGCTTTCTTT. Together with reference TRBV30 and TRBJ1-1, the CDR3 gives the full variable domain: SQTIHQWPATLVQPVGSPLSLECTVEGTSNPNLYWYRQAAGRGLQLLFYSVGIGQISSEVPQNLSASRPQDRQFILSSKKLLLSDSGFYLCAWTAGTGGLDTEAFFGQGTRLTVV.

The rearrangement links TRBV11-2 to TRBJ2-7; D is ambiguous. The CDR3 has 14 amino acids. Trimming took 1 base from V and 6 from J, leaving 13 bases between them. The germline CDR1 and CDR2 sequences are SGHAT and FQNNGV. CDR3 bases: TGTGCCAGCAGCTTAGTCGGCAACCTGGGCGAGCAGTACTTC. The encoded protein is CASSLVGNLGEQYF. Drawing the rest from reference TRBV11-2 and TRBJ2-7, the complete variable domain is EAGVAQSPRYKIIEKRQSVAFWCNPISGHATLYWYQQILGQGPKLLIQFQNNGVVDDSQLPKDRFSAERLKGVDSTLKIQPAKLEDSAVYLCASSLVGNLGEQYFGPGTRLTVT.

The chain uses TRBV12-3 or TRBV12-4 and TRBJ1-6; D is perhaps TRBD1 (5 bases). The CDR3 runs 16 residues. V was cut by 2 bases and J by 5 bases, with 13 bases left in between. The CDR3 sequence: CASSLREGPDNSPLHF. The CDR3, as DNA: TGTGCCAGCAGTTTACGAGAGGGGCCCGATAATTCACCCCTCCACTTT.

This chain connects TRBV11-2 to TRBJ1-6, with no clear D. The germline V gene encodes CDR1 SGHAT and CDR2 FQNNGV. This CDR3 is 15 amino acids long. V lost 5 bases and J 2 bases, leaving 10 bases between the germline ends. CDR3 nucleotide sequence: TGTGCCAGCAGCCCCGGGGTAACCTATAATTCACCCCTCCACTTT. Translating it yields CASSPGVTYNSPLHF.

V is TRBV18 and J is TRBJ1-1; 8 bases agree with TRBD1. Germline V gene lookup returns CDR1 KGHSH and CDR2 LQKENI. This CDR3 region has 16 residues. The trim removed 6 bases at V and 0 bases at J, leaving 9 bases unmatched. The CDR3 here is CASSRRTGIMNTEAFF. CDR3 DNA sequence: TGTGCCAGCTCGCGCCGGACAGGGATCATGAACACTGAAGCTTTCTTT.

The DNA of the CDR3 is TGTGCCAGTAGTATCCCCCGAGGGGCTTTCTTT. This gives the protein CASSIPRGAFF. This chain joins TRBV19 and TRBJ1-1; no clear D gene. The CDR3 has 11 amino acids. The ends were cut back, 3 bases at V and 11 bases at J, with 10 bases in the middle. The germline gives CDR1 LNHDA, CDR2 SQIVND (reference sequence). Full variable domain (rest looked up from reference TRBV19 and TRBJ1-1): DGGITQSPKYLFRKEGQNVTLSCEQNLNHDAMYWYRQDPGQGLRLIYYSQIVNDFQKGDIAEGYSVSREKKESFPLTVTSAQKNPTAFYLCASSIPRGAFFGQGTRLTVV.

This clonotype was picked up one time. V and J are TRBV12-3 or TRBV12-4 and TRBJ2-4; 10 nucleotides match TRBD1. V gave up 5 bases and J gave up 8 bases; unmatched junction bases: 9. The CDR3 spans 15 residues. CDR3 loop: CASSPRDRGTDIQYF. DNA of the CDR3: TGTGCCAGCAGTCCAAGGGACAGGGGTACAGACATTCAGTACTTC.

The chain recombines TRBV6-2 or TRBV6-3 with TRBJ1-5; D gene uncertain. The CDR3 extends over 12 amino acids. Trimming cost V 0 bases and J 7 bases, with 4 bases left between them. Germline loops: CDR1 MNHEY, CDR2 SVGEGT. CDR3 in amino acids: CASSYSPQPQHF. The CDR3 DNA is TGTGCCAGCAGTTACTCTCCCCAGCCCCAGCATTTT.

The chain is built from TRBV7-9 and TRBJ1-2; 7 bases match TRBD1. The CDR3 loop spans 16 amino acids. Germline trimming cut 1 base from V and 0 bases from J; bases unmatched to any gene: 5. Germline lookup yields CDR1 SEHNR and CDR2 FQNEAQ (reference sequence). CDR3 sequence (DNA): TGTGCCAGCAGCTTAGGACAGGGTTCCGCTAACTATGGCTACACCTTC. This translates into CASSLGQGSANYGYTF.

The chain combines TRBV20-1 with TRBJ2-1, with 8 bases lining up with TRBD2. Germline values: CDR1 DFQATT, CDR2 SNEGSKA (reference sequence). This CDR3 has 15 amino acids. V dropped 6 bases and J dropped 6; count of bases not matched to a gene: 13. The CDR3 is CSARTSFASSNEQFF. CDR3 DNA sequence: TGCAGTGCCAGGACTAGCTTCGCTTCTTCCAATGAGCAGTTCTTC.

This chain joins TRBV3-1 and TRBJ2-5; either TRBD1 or TRBD2 may fit D (5 bases each). The CDR3 spans 18 residues. The V end was cut by 5 bases, the J end by 4 bases, with 26 bases between. Germline values: CDR1 LGHDT, CDR2 YNNKEL (reference sequence). CDR3 amino acids: CASSLRVGNQGFGETQYF. The CDR3 bases are TGTGCCAGCAGCTTGAGGGTCGGTAATCAGGGATTCGGAGAGACCCAGTACTTC.

The chain combines TRBV6-2 or TRBV6-3 with TRBJ2-6, with D perhaps TRBD1 (6 bases). The CDR3 is made up of 16 amino acids. Trimming removed 8 bases at V and 0 bases at J, with 14 bases between. CDR1 MNHEY and CDR2 SVGEGT come from the germline V gene. In nucleotides, the CDR3 is TGTGCCAGCCTCGACAGGACCAGCTCTGGGGCCAACGTCCTGACTTTC. It yields the protein CASLDRTSSGANVLTF.